This T cell receptor (beta chain) was obtained from a study of tumor and adjacent non-tumor tissue in lung cancer. Study information: There were 11 to 12 adenocarcinoma, 2 squamous cell carcinoma and 1 small cell lung cancer cases. On average, productive TCRbeta reads reached about 4.17 million per sample. Study findings and constraints: Normal lung showed higher cumulative top 100 clone frequency than tumor.

RNA was extracted from bulk tissue without any cell sorting. This non-tumor lung sample came from over 3 cm beyond the tumor edge. With respect to this clonotype: The antigen is undetermined. Given a much more abundant clone one base away, this may be a read error.

Germline loops: CDR1 MNHEY, CDR2 SVGAGI. CDR3 size: 14 residues. TCRbeta libraries were built with three rounds of nested PCR, modified from ARM-PCR. A single record per CDR3 protein comes from TCRdb applying MiXCR to the multiplex PCR reads. This sample has approximately 100,000 distinct CDR3 sequences; 65% occur once, and the top ten carry about 19%. Sequenced sample: distant non-tumor lung tissue. This TCR was sampled from a man aged 30 to 39 with non-small cell lung cancer. The chain joins TRBV6-5 to TRBJ2-2; D is unclear. The CDR3 bases are TGTGCCAACAGTTACCAGGACCCCGCGGGGGAGCTGTTTTTT. Protein sequence: CANSYQDPAGELFF.